This T cell receptor beta chain was recorded in a study of OX40 agonist ivuxolimab in advanced cancers. Across the whole study: Therapy given before enrollment (anti-PD-1, anti-PD-L1 or anti-CTLA-4) was allowed, and 40% to 45% had some.

Generated by immunoSEQ multiplex PCR, the TCRdb table keeps only in-frame clones and is missing some. Of 40,000 to 55,000 clones listed, less than 90% are singletons. General study findings and limits: Within 6 weeks, CD4+ and CD8+ blood T cells expanded clonally at 0.1 to 3.0 mg/kg.

The V gene end was trimmed by 5 bases and the J gene end by 0 bases; junction bases not matched to a gene: 4. The germline CDR1 and CDR2 sequences are SEHNR and FQNEAQ (reference sequence). The CDR3 runs to 16 residues. As for this clone: Its antigen is still unknown.

The sample consisted of CD4+ or CD8+ T cells sorted from blood, taken in a trial of the OX40 agonist ivuxolimab. This TCR was recovered from an adult with an advanced solid tumor such as melanoma, head and neck, liver or kidney cancer. V is TRBV7-9 and J is TRBJ2-5, with 12 nucleotides matching TRBD2. Here the CDR3 reads CASSARLAGDQETQYF. CDR3 sequence (DNA): TGTGCCAGCAGCGCCCGACTAGCGGGGGACCAAGAGACCCAGTACTTC.